Following are 18 T cell receptor beta chains from one sample sequenced in a study of blood T cell repertoires in COVID-19. Data came from immunoSEQ multiplex PCR; TCRdb stores just in-frame clones and leaves some out. The data contain under 200,000 clones, approximately 80% of them singletons. Sequencing was carried out using PBMCs or T cells enriched from blood (not recorded which). These TCRs come from a man in his fifties who had recovered from COVID-19.

The gene calls are TRBV29-1 and TRBJ2-1, with TRBD2 identical over 16 bases. The CDR3 contains 14 residues. Germline V CDR1 and CDR2: SQVTM, ANQGSEA. V shed 7 bases and J 6 bases; nucleotides not matched to a gene: 3. The CDR3 is CSAGTSGRVNEQFF. The DNA of the CDR3 is TGCAGCGCCGGGACTAGCGGGAGGGTCAATGAGCAGTTCTTC.

CDR3 coding DNA: TGTGCCAGCAGCTCGCGGGGGACCACAGATACGCAGTATTTT. Protein product: CASSSRGTTDTQYF. The J gene is TRBJ2-3, the V gene TRBV2; 7 bases line up with TRBD2. Per germline, CDR1 SNHLY and CDR2 FYNNEI. V lost 6 bases, J lost 2 bases, and 5 bases stayed unmatched. CDR3 length: 14 amino acids.

The CDR3 loop reads CASSEGTRGVSTDTQYF. The DNA of the CDR3 is TGTGCCAGCAGTGAAGGAACGCGGGGGGTTAGCACAGATACGCAGTATTTT. The chain employs TRBV2 and TRBJ2-3; TRBD2 aligns across 8 bases. The V and J ends lost 1 base and 0 bases, in that order; junction bases with no gene match: 6. Per the germline V gene, CDR1 is SNHLY and CDR2 is FYNNEI. The CDR3 runs to 17 residues.

The chain combines TRBV20-1 with TRBJ1-1; TRBD1 matches at 8 bases. Germline V lookup: CDR1 DFQATT, CDR2 SNEGSKA (reference sequence). The J segment lost 6 bases and the V segment lost 3 bases, leaving 6 bases of the junction unmatched. The CDR3 covers 13 residues. CDR3: CSASAQGEPEAFF. As DNA, the CDR3 is TGCAGTGCTAGTGCACAGGGGGAGCCTGAAGCTTTCTTT.

This clone was recorded once. The V gene is TRBV28, the J gene TRBJ1-4, with 7 bases matching TRBD1. V shed 6 bases, J shed 5 bases, and the junction held 6 bases outside the gene matches. This CDR3 has 14 residues. Germline CDR1 MDHEN, CDR2 SYDVKM. The CDR3 sequence: CASSIGQENEKLFF. CDR3 nucleotides: TGTGCCAGCAGCATCGGACAGGAGAATGAAAAACTGTTTTTT.

The chain couples TRBV10-1 to TRBJ2-5; 10 nucleotides match TRBD2. J gave up 0 bases and V 2 bases, and 3 bases lay outside the gene matches. The CDR3 covers 16 residues. Germline-derived CDR1 and CDR2 are WNHNN and SYGVQD (reference sequence). In DNA form, the CDR3 reads TGCGCCAGCAGTGAGCAGCGGGAGGGTAACCAAGAGACCCAGTACTTC. This sequence encodes CASSEQREGNQETQYF.

V usage is TRBV18 and J usage is TRBJ1-5; TRBD1 matches at 9 bases. Germline loops: CDR1 KGHSH, CDR2 LQKENI. The CDR3 covers 15 residues. The ends lost 6 bases at V and 3 bases at J; junction bases unmatched: 6. CDR3 loop: CASSQGQGNNQPQHF. CDR3 DNA sequence: TGTGCCAGCTCGCAAGGACAGGGGAACAATCAGCCCCAGCATTTT.

CDR3 region: CASRGQAKNSPLHF. The CDR3, as DNA: TGTGCCAGCAGGGGACAAGCGAAAAATTCACCCCTCCACTTT. This chain links TRBV28 with TRBJ1-6; D is possibly TRBD1 (6 bases). Trimming shortened V by 6 bases and J by 7 bases, and 13 bases separated the two germline ends. Germline values: CDR1 MDHEN, CDR2 SYDVKM. The CDR3 covers 14 residues.

This chain joins TRBV7-9 and TRBJ1-2; D may be TRBD1 (6 bases). CDR1 and CDR2 (germline): SEHNR, FQNEAQ (reference sequence). The CDR3 totals 15 residues. V was cut by 1 base and J by 4 bases, with 13 bases left in between. This CDR3 reads CASSLEGTTIYGYTF. CDR3 sequence (DNA): TGTGCCAGCAGCTTAGAGGGGACAACGATCTATGGCTACACCTTC.

The chain employs TRBV5-1 and TRBJ1-4; 9 bases are shared with TRBD1. The germline V gene encodes CDR1 SGHRS and CDR2 YFSETQ. This CDR3 has 15 residues. J gave up 8 bases and V 4 bases, and 9 bases lay outside the gene matches. CDR3 region: CASSPGTGSLEKLFF. CDR3 in DNA: TGCGCCAGCAGCCCCGGGACAGGGAGTTTGGAAAAACTGTTTTTT.

This rearrangement joins TRBV19 to TRBJ2-2; 9 nucleotides agree with TRBD1. The germline V gene encodes CDR1 LNHDA and CDR2 SQIVND (reference sequence). The CDR3 is made up of 16 amino acids. V gave up 4 bases and J gave up 1 base; unmatched junction bases: 4. The DNA for the CDR3 is TGTGCCAGTAGTACAACAGGGGGCTGGAACACCGGGGAGCTGTTTTTT. Translating it yields CASSTTGGWNTGELFF.

The rearrangement uses TRBV19 and TRBJ2-1; D perhaps matches TRBD1 (5 bases). V was shortened by 5 bases and J by 3 bases, with 17 bases between the two germline ends. CDR1 LNHDA and CDR2 SQIVND come from the germline V gene (reference sequence). The CDR3 is 16 residues long. In DNA, the CDR3 is TGTGCCAGTAGTGTAAGGACATTCGGGTACTACAATGAGCAGTTCTTC. It translates to CASSVRTFGYYNEQFF.

The chain links TRBV6-2 or TRBV6-3 to TRBJ2-7, with D possibly matching TRBD1 (6 bases). Germline V lookup: CDR1 MNHEY, CDR2 SVGEGT. V shed 6 bases and J shed 4 bases, with 13 bases lying between them. There are 13 residues in the CDR3. The CDR3 sequence is CASSLITGYEQYF. The CDR3 coding sequence is TGTGCCAGCAGCCTAATCACAGGGTACGAGCAGTACTTC.

CDR3 DNA: TGTGCCAGCTCACCGGGACAGGGCTACTACAATGAGCAGTTCTTC. This sequence encodes CASSPGQGYYNEQFF. The V and J genes are TRBV18 and TRBJ2-1; 9 nucleotides match TRBD1. The CDR3 extends over 15 amino acids. V lost 3 bases to trimming and J lost 3 bases; unmatched junction nucleotides: 3. Germline CDR1 reads KGHSH; CDR2 reads LQKENI. The full variable domain, in which reference TRBV18 and TRBJ2-1 provide the parts outside the CDR3, is NAGVMQNPRHLVRRRGQEARLRCSPMKGHSHVYWYRQLPEEGLKFMVYLQKENIIDESGMPKERFSAEFPKEGPSILRIQQVVRGDSAAYFCASSPGQGYYNEQFFGPGTRLTVL.

V is TRBV5-1 and J is TRBJ2-7, with TRBD2 matching over 10 bases. Germline V CDR1 and CDR2: SGHRS, YFSETQ. This CDR3 spans 16 amino acids. The V gene end was trimmed by 0 bases and the J gene end by 5 bases; junction bases not matched to a gene: 8. As DNA, the CDR3 is TGCGCCAGCAGCTTGGATTGGCTAGCGGGAGTCCACGAGCAGTACTTC. Amino acids: CASSLDWLAGVHEQYF. The full variable domain, with the rest looked up from reference TRBV5-1 and TRBJ2-7, is KAGVTQTPRYLIKTRGQQVTLSCSPISGHRSVSWYQQTPGQGLQFLFEYFSETQRNKGNFPGRFSGRQFSNSRSEMNVSTLELGDSALYLCASSLDWLAGVHEQYFGPGTRLTVT.

The chain recombines TRBV28 with TRBJ2-2, with D tentatively TRBD2 (5 bases). V was cut by 4 bases and J by 0 bases, with 12 bases left in between. The CDR3 contains 16 residues. CDR1 is MDHEN and CDR2 is SYDVKM in the germline V gene. DNA of the CDR3: TGTGCCAGCAGTTATGCGAGGGCCCCGAACACCGGGGAGCTGTTTTTT. Protein: CASSYARAPNTGELFF.

V and J are TRBV28 and TRBJ1-1, with D perhaps TRBD1 (5 bases). This CDR3 is built from 15 residues. The V gene's germline CDR1 is MDHEN and CDR2 SYDVKM. Trimming took 2 bases from V and 0 from J, leaving 10 bases between them. The CDR3 nucleotides are TGTGCCAGCAGTTTAGACGCAGGGCTGAACACTGAAGCTTTCTTT. Its translation is CASSLDAGLNTEAFF.

The V and J genes are TRBV6-5 and TRBJ1-3; no reliable D call. The CDR3 totals 16 residues. Germline CDR1 reads MNHEY; CDR2 reads SVGAGI. Trimming removed 0 bases from V and 0 bases from J, with 9 bases in between. CDR3 protein: CASSYSRGYSGNTIYF. The DNA for the CDR3 is TGTGCCAGCAGTTACTCGCGAGGGTACTCTGGAAACACCATATATTTT.